A single sample is the source of the 4 T cell receptor beta chains below, sequenced in a study of shared clonotypes between healthy human individuals. Produced via immunoSEQ multiplex PCR; TCRdb's table is partial and in-frame only. In the table there are hundreds of thousands of clones, approximately 79% of which are singletons. What was sequenced was memory CD4+ T cells sorted from blood. Subset in this sample: CD45RA-negative fraction. These receptors all stem from a woman aged 25-40 years in good health.

This chain links TRBV6-5 with TRBJ2-7, with D possibly matching TRBD1 (6 bases). There are 16 residues in the CDR3. The germline gives CDR1 MNHEY, CDR2 SVGAGI. V was trimmed by 0 bases and J by 9 bases, leaving 21 bases between them. The CDR3, as DNA: TGTGCCAGCAGTTACTCAGGACAGCAGGTCCTACGAGGGCAGTACTTC. This sequence encodes CASSYSGQQVLRGQYF.

V and J are TRBV7-2 and TRBJ2-1; D might be TRBD2 (6 bases). The CDR3 is 15 amino acids. Germline CDR1 and CDR2: SGHTA and FQGNSA. Trimming removed 1 base from V and 4 bases from J, with 11 bases in between. CDR3 residues: CASSLGREKYNEQFF. The CDR3 DNA is TGTGCCAGCAGCTTAGGGAGGGAGAAGTACAATGAGCAGTTCTTC. Using reference TRBV7-2 and TRBJ2-1 for the parts outside the CDR3, the full variable domain is GAGVSQSPSNKVTEKGKDVELRCDPISGHTALYWYRQSLGQGLEFLIYFQGNSAPDKSGLPSDRFSAERTGGSVSTLTIQRTQQEDSAVYLCASSLGREKYNEQFFGPGTRLTVL.

The chain joins TRBV15 to TRBJ2-1; D call uncertain. CDR3 length: 17 amino acids. Germline V gene data show CDR1 as LNHNV and CDR2 as YYDKDF (reference sequence). Between the trimmed V and J ends, which lost 0 bases and 0 bases, there was a span of 12 bases. CDR3 amino acids: CATSREATLGSYNEQFF. CDR3 DNA sequence: TGTGCCACCAGCAGAGAGGCGACCCTCGGCTCCTACAATGAGCAGTTCTTC.

There are a few counts of this clone. Other DNA sequences in this specimen translate into the identical CDR3. The chain is built from TRBV18 and TRBJ1-1; D may be TRBD1 (5 bases). The V and J ends lost 3 bases and 4 bases respectively, with 15 bases between them. CDR1 KGHSH and CDR2 LQKENI come from the germline V gene. The CDR3 spans 15 residues. The CDR3 sequence is CASSPPGLGSTEAFF. DNA of the CDR3: TGTGCCAGCTCACCTCCGGGACTCGGGAGCACTGAAGCTTTCTTT. Using reference TRBV18 and TRBJ1-1 for the parts outside the CDR3, the full variable domain is NAGVMQNPRHLVRRRGQEARLRCSPMKGHSHVYWYRQLPEEGLKFMVYLQKENIIDESGMPKERFSAEFPKEGPSILRIQQVVRGDSAAYFCASSPPGLGSTEAFFGQGTRLTVV.